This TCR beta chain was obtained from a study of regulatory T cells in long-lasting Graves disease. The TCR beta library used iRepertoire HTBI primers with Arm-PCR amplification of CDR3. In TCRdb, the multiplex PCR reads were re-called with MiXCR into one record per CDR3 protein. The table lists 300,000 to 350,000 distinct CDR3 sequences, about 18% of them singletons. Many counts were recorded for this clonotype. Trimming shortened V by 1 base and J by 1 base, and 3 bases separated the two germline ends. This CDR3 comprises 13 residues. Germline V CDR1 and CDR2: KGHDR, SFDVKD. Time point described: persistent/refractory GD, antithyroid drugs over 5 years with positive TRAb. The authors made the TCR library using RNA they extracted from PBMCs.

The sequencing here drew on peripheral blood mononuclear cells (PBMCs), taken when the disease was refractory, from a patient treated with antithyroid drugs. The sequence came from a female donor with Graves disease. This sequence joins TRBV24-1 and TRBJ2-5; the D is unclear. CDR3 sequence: CATSDFLQETQYF. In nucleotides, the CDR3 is TGTGCCACCAGTGATTTCCTCCAAGAGACCCAGTACTTC.